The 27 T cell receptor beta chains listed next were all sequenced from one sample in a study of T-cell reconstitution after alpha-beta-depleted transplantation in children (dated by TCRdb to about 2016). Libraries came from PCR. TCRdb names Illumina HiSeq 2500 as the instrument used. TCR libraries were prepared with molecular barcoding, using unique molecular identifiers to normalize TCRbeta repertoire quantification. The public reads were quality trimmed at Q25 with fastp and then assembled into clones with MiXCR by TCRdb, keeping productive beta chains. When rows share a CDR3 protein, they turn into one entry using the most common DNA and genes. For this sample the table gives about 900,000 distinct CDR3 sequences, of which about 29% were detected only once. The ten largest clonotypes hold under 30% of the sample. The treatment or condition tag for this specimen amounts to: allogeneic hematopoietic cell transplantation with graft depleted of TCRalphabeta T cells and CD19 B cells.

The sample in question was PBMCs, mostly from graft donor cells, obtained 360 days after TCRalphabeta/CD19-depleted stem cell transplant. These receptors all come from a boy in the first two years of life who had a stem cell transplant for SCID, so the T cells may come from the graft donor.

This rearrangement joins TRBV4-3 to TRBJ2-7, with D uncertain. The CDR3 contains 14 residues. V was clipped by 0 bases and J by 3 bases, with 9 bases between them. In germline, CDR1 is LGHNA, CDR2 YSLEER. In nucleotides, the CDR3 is TGCGCCAGCAGCCAAGATATCGGCCTCTACGAGCAGTACTTC. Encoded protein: CASSQDIGLYEQYF.

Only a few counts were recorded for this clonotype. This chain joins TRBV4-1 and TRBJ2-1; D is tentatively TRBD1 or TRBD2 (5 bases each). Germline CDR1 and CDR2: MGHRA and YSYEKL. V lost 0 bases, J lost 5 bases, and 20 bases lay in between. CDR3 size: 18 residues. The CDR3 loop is CASSQDLRSGLRHNEQFF. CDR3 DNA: TGCGCCAGCAGCCAAGATCTTAGATCGGGGCTGAGGCACAATGAGCAGTTCTTC.

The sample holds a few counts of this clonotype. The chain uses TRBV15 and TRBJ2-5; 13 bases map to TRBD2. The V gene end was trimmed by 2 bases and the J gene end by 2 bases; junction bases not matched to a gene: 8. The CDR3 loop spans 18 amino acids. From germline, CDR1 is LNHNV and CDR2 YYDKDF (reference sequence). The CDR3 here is CATSRQGLAGAPQETQYF. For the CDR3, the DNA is TGTGCCACCAGCAGACAAGGACTAGCGGGGGCGCCACAAGAGACCCAGTACTTC.

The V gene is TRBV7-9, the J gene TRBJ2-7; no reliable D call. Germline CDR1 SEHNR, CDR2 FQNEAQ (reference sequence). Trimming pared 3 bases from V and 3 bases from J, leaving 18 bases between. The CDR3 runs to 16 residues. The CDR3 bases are TGTGCCAGCAGCTTGCCCCGCAGGAATCTCAACTACGAGCAGTACTTC. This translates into CASSLPRRNLNYEQYF.

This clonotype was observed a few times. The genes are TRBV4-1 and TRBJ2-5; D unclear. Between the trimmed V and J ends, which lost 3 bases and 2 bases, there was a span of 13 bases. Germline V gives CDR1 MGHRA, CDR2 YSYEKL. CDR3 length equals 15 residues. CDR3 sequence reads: CASSQGSRNQETQYF. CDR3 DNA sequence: TGCGCCAGCAGCCAGGGCAGCCGAAATCAAGAGACCCAGTACTTC.

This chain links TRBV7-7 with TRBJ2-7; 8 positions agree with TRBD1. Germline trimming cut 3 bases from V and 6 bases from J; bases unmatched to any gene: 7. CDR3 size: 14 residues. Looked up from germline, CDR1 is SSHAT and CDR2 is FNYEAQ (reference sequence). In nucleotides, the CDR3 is TGTGCCAGCAGCTTGACAGGGGATAGGAGCGAGCAGTACTTC. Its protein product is CASSLTGDRSEQYF.

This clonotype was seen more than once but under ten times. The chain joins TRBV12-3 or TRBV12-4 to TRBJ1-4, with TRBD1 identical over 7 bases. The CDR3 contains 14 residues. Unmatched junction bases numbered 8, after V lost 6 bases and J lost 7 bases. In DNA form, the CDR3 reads TGTGCCAGCAGGACAGGGCGGAGGGGTGAAAAACTGTTTTTT. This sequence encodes CASRTGRRGEKLFF.

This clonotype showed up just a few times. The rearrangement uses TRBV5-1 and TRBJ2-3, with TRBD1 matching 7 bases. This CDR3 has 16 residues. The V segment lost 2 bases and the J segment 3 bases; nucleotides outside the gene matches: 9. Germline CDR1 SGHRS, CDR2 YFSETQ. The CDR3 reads CASSFLAGGRTDTQYF. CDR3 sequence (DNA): TGCGCCAGCAGCTTTTTGGCAGGGGGAAGGACAGATACGCAGTATTTT.

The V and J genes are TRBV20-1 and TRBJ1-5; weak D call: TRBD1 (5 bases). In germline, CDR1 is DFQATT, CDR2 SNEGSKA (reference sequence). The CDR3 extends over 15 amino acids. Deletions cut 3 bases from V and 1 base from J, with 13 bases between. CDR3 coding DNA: TGCAGTGCTAGTACAGGACTCCGAAGCAATCAGCCCCAGCATTTT. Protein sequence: CSASTGLRSNQPQHF.

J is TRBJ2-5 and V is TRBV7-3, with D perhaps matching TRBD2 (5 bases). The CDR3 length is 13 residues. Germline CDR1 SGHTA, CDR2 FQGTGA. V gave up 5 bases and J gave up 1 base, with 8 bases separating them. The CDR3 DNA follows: TGTGCCAGCAGCCGAGCGGTCCAAGAGACCCAGTACTTC. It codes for CASSRAVQETQYF.

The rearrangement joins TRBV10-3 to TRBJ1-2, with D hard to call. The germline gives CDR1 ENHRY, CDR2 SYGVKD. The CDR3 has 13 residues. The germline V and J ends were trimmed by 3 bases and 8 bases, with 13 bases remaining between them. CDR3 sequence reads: CAISELGEVGYTF. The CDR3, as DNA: TGTGCCATCAGTGAATTAGGAGAGGTGGGCTACACCTTC.

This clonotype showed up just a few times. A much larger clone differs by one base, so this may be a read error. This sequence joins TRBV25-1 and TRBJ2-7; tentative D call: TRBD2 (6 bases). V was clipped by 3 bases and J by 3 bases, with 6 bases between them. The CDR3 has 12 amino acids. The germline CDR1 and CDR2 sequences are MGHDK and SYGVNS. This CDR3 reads CASSDGGYEQYF. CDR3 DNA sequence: TGTGCCAGCAGTGACGGGGGCTACGAGCAGTACTTC.

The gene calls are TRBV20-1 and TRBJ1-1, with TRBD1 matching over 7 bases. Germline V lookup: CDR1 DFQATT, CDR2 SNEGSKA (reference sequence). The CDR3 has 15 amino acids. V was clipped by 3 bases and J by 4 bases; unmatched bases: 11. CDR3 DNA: TGCAGTGCTAGTCCGACAGGGAAGGTCGGCACTGAAGCTTTCTTT. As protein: CSASPTGKVGTEAFF.

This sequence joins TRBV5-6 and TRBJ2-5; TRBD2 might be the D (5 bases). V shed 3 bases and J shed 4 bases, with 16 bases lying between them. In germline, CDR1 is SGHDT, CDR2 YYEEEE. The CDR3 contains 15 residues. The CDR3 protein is CASSYWTETPETQYF. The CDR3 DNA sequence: TGTGCCAGCAGCTACTGGACTGAGACGCCAGAGACCCAGTACTTC.

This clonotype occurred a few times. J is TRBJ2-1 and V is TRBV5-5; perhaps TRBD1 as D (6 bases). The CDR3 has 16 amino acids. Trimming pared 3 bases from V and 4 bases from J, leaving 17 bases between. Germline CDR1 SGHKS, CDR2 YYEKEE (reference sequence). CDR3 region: CASSSSAWGQYNEQFF. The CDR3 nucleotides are TGTGCCAGCAGCTCCAGCGCTTGGGGGCAGTACAATGAGCAGTTCTTC.

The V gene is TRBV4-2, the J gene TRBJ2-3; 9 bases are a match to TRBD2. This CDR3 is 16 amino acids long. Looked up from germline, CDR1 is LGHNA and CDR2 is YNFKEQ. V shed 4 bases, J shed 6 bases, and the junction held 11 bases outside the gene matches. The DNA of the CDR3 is TGTGCCAGCAGCCGCAGGGGCGGGGGGGCCGTGGATACGCAGTATTTT. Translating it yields CASSRRGGGAVDTQYF.

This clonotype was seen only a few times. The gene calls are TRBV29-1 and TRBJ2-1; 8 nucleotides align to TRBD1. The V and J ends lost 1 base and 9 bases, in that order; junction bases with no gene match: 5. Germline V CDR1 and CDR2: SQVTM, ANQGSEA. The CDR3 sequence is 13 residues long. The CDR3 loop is CSVEGTGYGEQFF. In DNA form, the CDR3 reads TGCAGCGTTGAAGGGACAGGGTATGGTGAGCAGTTCTTC.

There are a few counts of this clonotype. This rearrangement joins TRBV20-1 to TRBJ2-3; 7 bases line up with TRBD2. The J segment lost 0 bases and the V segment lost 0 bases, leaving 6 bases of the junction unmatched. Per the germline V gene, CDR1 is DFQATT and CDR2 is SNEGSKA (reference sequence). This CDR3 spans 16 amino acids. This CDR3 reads CSAREPRGVSTDTQYF. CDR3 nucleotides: TGCAGTGCTAGAGAGCCCCGGGGGGTGAGCACAGATACGCAGTATTTT.

The CDR3 region is CAISEVAGGANVLTF. The DNA for the CDR3 is TGTGCCATCAGTGAGGTGGCAGGTGGGGCCAACGTCCTGACTTTC. The chain links TRBV10-3 to TRBJ2-6; D ambiguous. The CDR3 runs 15 residues. Germline CDR1 ENHRY, CDR2 SYGVKD. V lost 2 bases to trimming and J lost 3 bases, with 8 bases between them.

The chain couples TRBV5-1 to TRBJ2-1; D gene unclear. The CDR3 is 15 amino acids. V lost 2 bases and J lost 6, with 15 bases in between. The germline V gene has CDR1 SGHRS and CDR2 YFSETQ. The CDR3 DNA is TGCGCCAGCAGCTTTACTGGAGCTCAAACCAATGAGCAGTTCTTC. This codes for CASSFTGAQTNEQFF.

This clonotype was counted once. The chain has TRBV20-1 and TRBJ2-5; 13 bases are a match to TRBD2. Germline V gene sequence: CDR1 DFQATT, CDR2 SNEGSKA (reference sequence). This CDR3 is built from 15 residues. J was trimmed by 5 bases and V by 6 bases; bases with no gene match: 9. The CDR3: CSAGLAGEPGETQYF. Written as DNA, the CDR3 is TGCAGTGCCGGACTAGCGGGGGAACCAGGGGAGACCCAGTACTTC.

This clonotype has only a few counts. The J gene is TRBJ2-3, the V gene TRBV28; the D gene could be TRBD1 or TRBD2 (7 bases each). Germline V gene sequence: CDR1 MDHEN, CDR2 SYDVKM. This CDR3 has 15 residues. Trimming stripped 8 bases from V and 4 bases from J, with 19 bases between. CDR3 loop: CASAGRGLIPDTQYF. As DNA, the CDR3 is TGTGCCAGCGCAGGGAGGGGGCTGATTCCAGATACGCAGTATTTT.

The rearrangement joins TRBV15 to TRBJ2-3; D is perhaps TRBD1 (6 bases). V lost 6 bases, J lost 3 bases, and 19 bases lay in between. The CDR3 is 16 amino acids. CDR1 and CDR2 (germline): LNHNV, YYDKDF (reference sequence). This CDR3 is CATRKAGQSRTDTQYF. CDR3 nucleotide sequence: TGTGCCACCAGAAAAGCCGGACAGTCGAGGACAGATACGCAGTATTTT. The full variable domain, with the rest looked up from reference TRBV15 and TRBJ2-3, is DAMVIQNPRYQVTQFGKPVTLSCSQTLNHNVMYWYQQKSSQAPKLLFHYYDKDFNNEADTPDNFQSRRPNTSFCFLDIRSPGLGDTAMYLCATRKAGQSRTDTQYFGPGTRLTVL.

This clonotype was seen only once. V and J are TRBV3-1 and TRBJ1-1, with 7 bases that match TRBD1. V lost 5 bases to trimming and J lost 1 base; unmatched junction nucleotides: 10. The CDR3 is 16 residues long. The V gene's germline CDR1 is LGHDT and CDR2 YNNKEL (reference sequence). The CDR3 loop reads CASSSRRGLTNTEAFF. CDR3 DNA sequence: TGTGCCAGCAGCTCCCGCAGGGGGTTGACGAACACTGAAGCTTTCTTT.

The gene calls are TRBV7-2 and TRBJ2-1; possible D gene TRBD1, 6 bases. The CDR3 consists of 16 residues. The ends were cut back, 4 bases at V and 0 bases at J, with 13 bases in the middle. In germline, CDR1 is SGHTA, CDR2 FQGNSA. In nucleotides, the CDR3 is TGTGCCAGCAGCTCCCAAGGACAGATCTCCTACAATGAGCAGTTCTTC. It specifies CASSSQGQISYNEQFF.

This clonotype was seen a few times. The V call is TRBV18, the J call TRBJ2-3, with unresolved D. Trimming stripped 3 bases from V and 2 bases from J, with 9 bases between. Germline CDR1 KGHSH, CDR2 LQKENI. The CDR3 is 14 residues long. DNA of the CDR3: TGTGCCAGCTCACCCCTGACGGACACAGATACGCAGTATTTT. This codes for CASSPLTDTDTQYF.

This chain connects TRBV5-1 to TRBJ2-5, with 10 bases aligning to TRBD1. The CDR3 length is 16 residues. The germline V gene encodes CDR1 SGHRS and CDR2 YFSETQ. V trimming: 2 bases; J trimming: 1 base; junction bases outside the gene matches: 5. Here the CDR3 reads CASSFGTGEFQETQYF. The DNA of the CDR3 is TGCGCCAGCAGCTTCGGGACAGGGGAATTCCAAGAGACCCAGTACTTC.